This T cell receptor (beta chain) was captured in a study of blood T cell repertoires in COVID-19. The overall study: Acute and convalescent COVID-19 specimens originated in the United States, Italy and Spain. Nucleic acid was either cDNA or gDNA, and it came from T cells, B-cell-depleted T cells, or PBMCs.

As originally analysed: Reference gene primers were amplified, and this amplification served to estimate nucleated cell counts. The table came from immunoSEQ multiplex PCR; TCRdb's copy has only in-frame clones and leaves some out. That table furnishes V, J and clone size, whereas the DNA furnished D and trimming. The sample contains approximately 140,000 clones, approximately 80% of which appear only once. Trimming cost V 4 bases and J 6 bases; bases outside gene matches: 1. The CDR3 is made up of 14 amino acids. Germline V lookup: CDR1 SGHTA, CDR2 FQGNSA. This clonotype originated in a human donor in a cohort sampled during active COVID-19. This chain joins TRBV7-2 and TRBJ1-4, with 11 bases that match TRBD1. Sequenced input: peripheral blood. The CDR3 DNA reads TGTGCCAGCAGCTGGGGACAGGGGGATGAAAAACTGTTTTTT. Residues: CASSWGQGDEKLFF. The variable domain in full, with the rest retrieved from reference TRBV7-2 and TRBJ1-4, is GAGVSQSPSNKVTEKGKDVELRCDPISGHTALYWYRQSLGQGLEFLIYFQGNSAPDKSGLPSDRFSAERTGGSVSTLTIQRTQQEDSAVYLCASSWGQGDEKLFFGSGTQLSVL.